Below, 23 T cell receptor beta chains from the same sample are listed, as sequenced in a study of T cell responses to AZD1222 COVID-19 vaccine. Method: immunoSEQ multiplex PCR; TCRdb's copy keeps in-frame clones and lacks some. This table holds about 130,000 clones, 85% found once. The sequencing here drew on peripheral blood, taken 28 days after the second dose of the MenACWY control vaccine. The receptors originated from an adult who received the MenACWY meningococcal vaccine as a control.

V usage is TRBV12-3 or TRBV12-4 and J usage is TRBJ2-1; possibly TRBD2 for D (6 bases). The V end lost 8 bases, the J end lost 6 bases, and 14 bases lay between the germline ends. The CDR3 has 13 amino acids. DNA of the CDR3: TGTGCCAGCGCTAGCGTATTGGGCAATGAGCAGTTCTTC. It yields the protein CASASVLGNEQFF.

The chain couples TRBV5-1 to TRBJ1-1; unclear D gene. The CDR3 runs 14 residues. V shed 1 base and J shed 3 bases, with 10 bases lying between them. The germline CDR1 and CDR2 sequences are SGHRS and YFSETQ. The CDR3 spells CASSLMTGDTEAFF. Here the CDR3 DNA reads TGCGCCAGCAGCTTGATGACGGGAGACACTGAAGCTTTCTTT. The full variable domain, its missing parts supplied by reference TRBV5-1 and TRBJ1-1, is KAGVTQTPRYLIKTRGQQVTLSCSPISGHRSVSWYQQTPGQGLQFLFEYFSETQRNKGNFPGRFSGRQFSNSRSEMNVSTLELGDSALYLCASSLMTGDTEAFFGQGTRLTVV.

The rearrangement uses TRBV6-5 and TRBJ1-2, with D possibly being TRBD1 (5 bases). CDR1 and CDR2 (germline): MNHEY, SVGAGI. The CDR3 is made up of 14 amino acids. With 0 bases removed from V and 6 bases from J, the gap between germline ends came to 11 bases. The DNA for the CDR3 is TGTGCCAGCAGTTACTCGACTTTCAGGGATGGCTACACCTTC. It specifies CASSYSTFRDGYTF.

V usage is TRBV5-1 and J usage is TRBJ2-7; tentative D call: TRBD1 (5 bases). V was shortened by 0 bases and J by 0 bases, with 7 bases between the two germline ends. The CDR3 spans 14 residues. Looked up from germline, CDR1 is SGHRS and CDR2 is YFSETQ. Here the CDR3 DNA reads TGCGCCAGCAGCTTGGGTGGGGCCTCCTACGAGCAGTACTTC. Protein product: CASSLGGASYEQYF.

J is TRBJ2-1 and V is TRBV30; 11 nucleotides match TRBD2. The junction had 16 bases not matched to a gene; V was cut back by 3 bases and J by 0 bases. Germline values: CDR1 GTSNPN, CDR2 SVGIG (reference sequence). The CDR3 spans 20 residues. CDR3 bases: TGTGCCTGGAGCCTCTCCATCGGCGCTAGCGGGGGGAGCTCCTACAATGAGCAGTTCTTC. It codes for CAWSLSIGASGGSSYNEQFF.

The genes are TRBV10-3 and TRBJ1-1; tentatively, D is TRBD1 (6 bases). The CDR3 has 14 amino acids. V lost 10 bases to trimming and J lost 5 bases, with 20 bases between them. CDR1 ENHRY and CDR2 SYGVKD come from the germline V gene. The CDR3 nucleotides are TGTGCCACCCGGAGAGGCCAGGGGAGGACTGAAGCTTTCTTT. It encodes CATRRGQGRTEAFF.

This clone is a singleton in its sample. V gene TRBV3-1 (or the pseudogene TRBV3-2) combines with J gene TRBJ2-7; possible D gene TRBD1, 5 bases. Germline CDR1 is LGHDT and CDR2 is YNNKEL (reference sequence). Trimming left V 1 base short and J 6 bases short, with 10 bases between. The CDR3 is 13 residues long. The DNA for the CDR3 is TGTGCCAGCAGCCAAGGGGGCAGACCCGAGCAGTACGTC. Its protein is CASSQGGRPEQYV.

V is TRBV29-1 and J is TRBJ2-5; 8 positions agree with TRBD2. The CDR3 is 13 amino acids. After removal of 6 bases from V and 4 bases from J, the junction contained 7 bases not matched to a gene. Germline V gives CDR1 SQVTM, CDR2 ANQGSEA. The CDR3 is CSVLYLAGETQYF. CDR3 nucleotide sequence: TGCAGCGTCTTGTATCTAGCGGGAGAGACCCAGTACTTC.

CDR3 protein: CASSPSGTFNYGYTF. DNA for the CDR3: TGTGCCAGCTCACCCTCCGGGACATTTAACTATGGCTACACCTTC. The V gene is TRBV18, the J gene TRBJ1-2; tentatively, D is TRBD1 (6 bases). With 3 bases removed from V and 1 base from J, the gap between germline ends came to 12 bases. Germline lookup yields CDR1 KGHSH and CDR2 LQKENI. This CDR3 region has 15 residues.

J is TRBJ2-2 and V is TRBV2; D not resolved. Per the germline V gene, CDR1 is SNHLY and CDR2 is FYNNEI. V was cut by 4 bases and J by 1 base, with 7 bases left in between. The length of the CDR3 is 14 residues. CDR3 sequence: CASSGVENTGELFF. The CDR3 DNA sequence: TGTGCCAGCAGTGGGGTCGAGAACACCGGGGAGCTGTTTTTT.

The chain recombines TRBV5-5 with TRBJ1-5; 7 bases map to TRBD1. V shed 1 base and J 0 bases; nucleotides not matched to a gene: 4. This CDR3 comprises 16 residues. Germline CDR1 and CDR2: SGHKS and YYEKEE (reference sequence). CDR3 sequence (DNA): TGTGCCAGCAGCTTGAGGGGGACAGATAGCAATCAGCCCCAGCATTTT. Residues: CASSLRGTDSNQPQHF.

The chain is built from TRBV11-2 and TRBJ1-6; D may be TRBD1 (5 bases). The V end lost 3 bases, the J end lost 10 bases, and 19 bases lay between the germline ends. The CDR3 is 16 amino acids. Germline V lookup: CDR1 SGHAT, CDR2 FQNNGV. The CDR3 region is CASSLGPLGTKSPLHF. The CDR3 bases are TGTGCCAGCAGCTTGGGACCGCTGGGGACTAAATCACCCCTCCACTTT.

This clone was seen more than once but under ten times. This chain links TRBV15 with TRBJ2-1, with D hard to call. The CDR3 extends over 14 amino acids. The V and J ends lost 4 bases and 7 bases respectively, with 14 bases between them. Germline V lookup: CDR1 LNHNV, CDR2 YYDKDF (reference sequence). The CDR3 region is CATSKGSNRNEQFF. The CDR3 nucleotides are TGTGCCACCAGCAAAGGGTCCAACCGGAATGAGCAGTTCTTC.

The gene calls are TRBV9 and TRBJ2-7; D is uncertain. Trimming took 0 bases from V and 4 from J, leaving 8 bases between them. The CDR3 covers 13 residues. The V gene's germline CDR1 is SGDLS and CDR2 YYNGEE. CDR3 amino acids: CASSVGVGYEQYV. DNA for the CDR3: TGTGCCAGCAGCGTAGGTGTCGGTTACGAGCAGTACGTC.

The rearrangement links TRBV27 to TRBJ1-6, with 7 bases identical to TRBD1. This CDR3 has 16 residues. V gave up 5 bases and J gave up 9 bases; unmatched junction bases: 13. Per the germline V gene, CDR1 is MNHEY and CDR2 is SMNVEV (reference sequence). CDR3 sequence: CASSGARGLFGSPLHF. CDR3 DNA: TGTGCCAGCAGTGGGGCCAGGGGGTTGTTCGGTTCACCCCTCCACTTT.

This clone was seen once. The chain links TRBV19 to TRBJ1-1; D uncertain. This CDR3 is built from 13 residues. Trimming pared 2 bases from V and 1 base from J, leaving 5 bases between. CDR1 is LNHDA, CDR2 SQIVND, per germline (reference sequence). The CDR3 loop is CASSISSNTEAFF. CDR3 nucleotide sequence: TGTGCCAGTAGTATATCGTCGAACACTGAAGCTTTCTTT.

The chain has TRBV11-2 and TRBJ2-1; D is uncertain. The V gene lost 0 bases and the J gene lost 10 bases, with 19 bases spanning the gap. This CDR3 comprises 16 residues. From germline, CDR1 is SGHAT and CDR2 FQNNGV. The CDR3 loop reads CASSLDRALGNREQFF. CDR3 nucleotides: TGTGCCAGCAGCTTAGATCGGGCCCTAGGGAATCGCGAGCAGTTCTTC.

The chain has TRBV23-1 and TRBJ1-2; 7 positions agree with TRBD1. TRBV23-1 has ORF status, its function being uncertain. Trimming cost V 4 bases and J 3 bases; bases outside gene matches: 5. The CDR3 sequence is 14 residues long. The CDR3 spells CASSRNGTDYGYTF. CDR3 DNA sequence: TGCGCCAGCAGTCGGAACGGGACAGACTATGGCTACACCTTC.

V gene TRBV6-5 combines with J gene TRBJ1-5, with D unclear. V lost 4 bases and J 4 bases, leaving 8 bases between the germline ends. The CDR3 loop spans 13 amino acids. Germline lookup yields CDR1 MNHEY and CDR2 SVGAGI. In nucleotides, the CDR3 is TGTGCCAGCAGTTTTGCCTTAAATCAGCCCCAGCATTTT. Amino acids: CASSFALNQPQHF.

The chain is built from TRBV2 and TRBJ2-3, with no clear D. This CDR3 has 14 amino acids. The germline CDR1 and CDR2 sequences are SNHLY and FYNNEI. V was clipped by 1 base and J by 6 bases, with 11 bases between them. CDR3 coding DNA: TGTGCCAGCAGTGAAGGCTGGAGTGATGATACGCAGTATTTT. This gives the protein CASSEGWSDDTQYF.

V gene TRBV29-1 combines with J gene TRBJ2-6; no reliable D call. The length of the CDR3 is 13 residues. V shed 7 bases and J shed 0 bases, with 7 bases lying between them. Germline V gene data show CDR1 as SQVTM and CDR2 as ANQGSEA. The CDR3 loop is CSAWGSGANVLTF. The CDR3 DNA is TGCAGCGCCTGGGGCTCTGGGGCCAACGTCCTGACTTTC.

The CDR3 nucleotides read TGTGCCACCAGTGAGGTAAACAGGGGGCCCGGCACCGGGGAGCTGTTTTTT. Translating gives CATSEVNRGPGTGELFF. J is TRBJ2-2 and V is TRBV24-1, with 9 bases fitting TRBD1. The CDR3 has 17 amino acids. With 4 bases clipped from V and 4 bases from J, the junction kept 9 bases outside the gene matches. Germline assignment: CDR1 KGHDR and CDR2 SFDVKD.

The rearrangement uses TRBV6-4 and TRBJ2-7; D possibly corresponds to TRBD1 (5 bases). The CDR3 loop spans 12 amino acids. Germline V lookup: CDR1 MRHNA, CDR2 SNTAGT. Trimming left V 2 bases short and J 7 bases short, with 9 bases between. CDR3 protein: CASSDSGAEQYF. The CDR3 DNA sequence: TGTGCCAGCAGTGACAGTGGGGCTGAGCAGTACTTC.